A selection of T cell receptor beta chains follows, all from one sample in a study of shared clonotypes between healthy human individuals. Profiling relied on immunoSEQ multiplex PCR, and the TCRdb table lists in-frame clones only, not all of them. This sample carries 550,000 to 600,000 clones, about 98% of them seen once, and the ten largest clones take around 0.3%. Sequenced: naive CD8+ T cells sorted from blood. These receptors were obtained from a young man in good health. Both conserved end residues are part of each CDR3. The D gene is left open where the match is weak. The size of a clone is reported for some rows only, either as once, few or many, or as a class for expanded clones.

J gene	V gene	clone size	D gene	CDR3 DNA	CDR3 protein
TRBJ2-5	TRBV18	NA	TRBD2	TGTGCCAGCTCACCACCCCTGCGGGAGCAAGAGACCCAGTACTTC	CASSPPLREQETQYF
TRBJ1-2	TRBV27	NA	TRBD1	TGTGCCACCCGACAGGGGCCCGGGTATGGCTACACCTTC	CATRQGPGYGYTF
TRBJ1-5	TRBV7-3	NA	NA	TGTGCCAGCAGCTTGAATAGCAATCAGCCCCAGCATTTT	CASSLNSNQPQHF
TRBJ1-1	TRBV20-1	NA	NA	TGCAGTGCTAGAGGAGGGACAGAAGCTTTCTTT	CSARGGTEAFF
TRBJ2-3	TRBV9	once	NA	TGTGCCAGCAGCCCTATAGCAACAGATACGCAGTATTTT	CASSPIATDTQYF
TRBJ2-7	TRBV4-1	NA	TRBD2	TGCGCCAGCAGCCTCGGCCTAGCGGGGTCTTACGAGCAGTACTTC	CASSLGLAGSYEQYF
TRBJ1-4	TRBV7-9	NA	NA	TGTGCCAGCAGCCCCTTTTACGGTAATGAAAAACTGTTTTTT	CASSPFYGNEKLFF
TRBJ2-1	TRBV5-1	NA	NA	TGCGCCAGCAGCCCCTCAAATGAGCAGTTCTTC	CASSPSNEQFF
TRBJ2-7	TRBV25-1	NA	NA	TGTGCCAGCAGTGGCCGGGACGGAACCTACGAGCAGTACTTC	CASSGRDGTYEQYF
TRBJ2-1	TRBV10-3	NA	TRBD2	TGTGCCATCAGCCCGTCTAGCGGGAGTATCTACAATGAGCAGTTCTTC	CAISPSSGSIYNEQFF
TRBJ2-1	TRBV19	NA	NA	TGTGCCAGTAGTGTCACAGGGACTGAGCAGTTCTTC	CASSVTGTEQFF
TRBJ1-4	TRBV6-5	NA	NA	TGTGCCAGCAGGCTGCAGGATTCGGCTAATGAAAAACTGTTTTTT	CASRLQDSANEKLFF
TRBJ2-7	TRBV7-9	NA	NA	TGTGCCAGCAGCCGACAGGATCGCGAGCAGTACTTC	CASSRQDREQYF
TRBJ2-7	TRBV28	NA	NA	TGTGCCAGCAGTCCTTTACACTACGAGCAGTACTTC	CASSPLHYEQYF
TRBJ2-1	TRBV6-1	NA	NA	TGTGCCAGCAGAGGACTGGGGTACAATGAGCAGTTCTTC	CASRGLGYNEQFF
TRBJ2-3	TRBV4-1	NA	NA	TGCGCCAGCAGTAGCGATACGCAGTATTTT	CASSSDTQYF
TRBJ2-2	TRBV11-3	NA	TRBD2	TGTGCCAGCAGTGAGGCGGGAGGGCTCACCGGGGAGCTGTTTTTT	CASSEAGGLTGELFF
TRBJ1-1	TRBV6-5	NA	NA	TGTGCCAGCAGGTCAGGGTTGAACACTGAAGCTTTCTTT	CASRSGLNTEAFF
TRBJ1-1	TRBV6-5	NA	NA	TGTGCCAGCAGGCCGTCCACGAACACTGAAGCTTTCTTT	CASRPSTNTEAFF
TRBJ2-7	TRBV7-2	NA	NA	TGTGCCAGCAGCGCCCGGGACGCCCTCCGTGAGCAGTACTTC	CASSARDALREQYF
TRBJ1-4	TRBV4-1	NA	NA	TGCGCCAGCAGCCAAGATGGCGCAGGTAATGAAAAACTGTTTTTT	CASSQDGAGNEKLFF
TRBJ2-1	TRBV9	NA	NA	TGTGCCAGCAGCCCCCGACAGGCCCTCTCCTACAATGAGCAGTTCTTC	CASSPRQALSYNEQFF
TRBJ2-7	TRBV27	NA	TRBD1	TGTGCCAGCGGACGACAGGGGCTAACCTACGAGCAGTACTTC	CASGRQGLTYEQYF
TRBJ2-1	TRBV18	NA	TRBD1	TGTGCCAGCTCAAGGGGACAGAGCTCCTACAATGAGCAGTTCTTC	CASSRGQSSYNEQFF
TRBJ2-7	TRBV7-2	NA	NA	TGTGCCAGCAGCCAGCCCTCCTACGAGCAGTACTTC	CASSQPSYEQYF
TRBJ2-5	TRBV5-4	NA	NA	TGTGCCAGCAGCCAGAGAGGGGGGGAGACCCAGTACTTC	CASSQRGGETQYF
TRBJ2-1	TRBV27	NA	NA	TGTGCCAGCAGTTTATGGGCGGACTCCTACAATGAGCAGTTCTTC	CASSLWADSYNEQFF
TRBJ2-7	TRBV6-1	NA	NA	TGTGCCAGCAGTGGTCCGGAGCAGTACTTC	CASSGPEQYF
TRBJ2-7	TRBV6-1	NA	TRBD1	TGTGCCAGCAACCACAGGGGCCCCTACGAGCAGTACTTC	CASNHRGPYEQYF
TRBJ1-2	TRBV27	NA	TRBD1	TGTGCCAGCAGTTGGACAGGGGATATTCGCTACACCTTC	CASSWTGDIRYTF
TRBJ2-3	TRBV4-1	NA	NA	TGCGCCAGCAGCCAGGGATGGCAGCTTTCAACAGATACGCAGTATTTT	CASSQGWQLSTDTQYF
TRBJ1-2	TRBV27	NA	NA	TGTGCCAGCAGCCATAAAGGGGGGTACTATGGCTACACCTTC	CASSHKGGYYGYTF
TRBJ2-2	TRBV28	NA	TRBD2	TGTGCCAGCAGTTCTACTAGCGGGAGGGCCAATGTGGCCGGGGAGCTGTTTTTT	CASSSTSGRANVAGELFF
TRBJ2-1	TRBV7-6	NA	NA	TGTGCCAGCAGCTTGGCGGCGGGGACAACAGGCCATGAGCAGTTCTTC	CASSLAAGTTGHEQFF
TRBJ1-1	TRBV5-6	NA	NA	TGTGCCAGCAGCTTGGCCGTAGGGGAGAACACTGAAGCTTTCTTT	CASSLAVGENTEAFF
TRBJ2-7	TRBV15	once	NA	TGTGCCACCAGTTACGGGAACAAGCAGTACTTC	CATSYGNKQYF
TRBJ1-1	TRBV5-1	NA	NA	TGCGCCAGCAGCTTGGGGTCTGAAGCTTTCTTT	CASSLGSEAFF